This entry lists 20 T cell receptor beta chains sequenced from one sample in a study of cytomegalovirus exposure and HLA in healthy donors. The primer mix had 60 Vbeta and 13 Jbeta primers. Using immunoSEQ multiplex PCR, the repertoire was profiled, and TCRdb retains in-frame clones only, with some absent. The sample lists about 140,000 clones, about 82% occurring once. The source material was PBMCs. The receptor set was obtained from a male donor in good health and CMV-seronegative.

V gene TRBV27 combines with J gene TRBJ2-7; 11 bases map to TRBD2. The V gene's germline CDR1 is MNHEY and CDR2 SMNVEV (reference sequence). V lost 6 bases and J lost 7; bases outside the gene matches: 14. This CDR3 has 16 residues. The CDR3 nucleotides read TGTGCCAGCAGCTTTGGACTAGCGGGCTTTACTGGAGAGCAGTACTTC. Protein: CASSFGLAGFTGEQYF.

Note on this clone: The DNA is left out, because the CDR3 cannot be placed on it with certainty; the CDR3 is given as TCRdb lists it. The V gene is TRBV5-1, the J gene TRBJ2-7; the table gives TRBD1 as D, unverified against the DNA. Both ends counted, the CDR3 spans 14 residues. Germline V gives CDR1 SGHRS, CDR2 YFSETQ. The CDR3 sequence is CASSTSGQSYEQYF.

This chain links TRBV19 with TRBJ1-6, with D uncertain. The V gene lost 7 bases and the J gene lost 5 bases, with 9 bases spanning the gap. The CDR3 has 13 amino acids. Per germline, CDR1 LNHDA and CDR2 SQIVND (reference sequence). This CDR3 reads CASTGWDNSPLHF. CDR3 in DNA: TGTGCCAGTACAGGTTGGGATAATTCACCCCTCCACTTT.

A single count supports this clone. The chain combines TRBV27 with TRBJ1-5; D may be TRBD1 (5 bases). The V gene lost 5 bases and the J gene lost 7 bases, with 15 bases spanning the gap. This CDR3 has 14 residues. CDR1 and CDR2 from the germline V gene are MNHEY and SMNVEV (reference sequence). The CDR3 is CASSARGGRQPQHF. The DNA for the CDR3 is TGTGCCAGCAGTGCCCGGGGGGGACGGCAGCCCCAGCATTTT.

The DNA of the CDR3 is TGTGCCAGCAGCTTCGGACTAGCGGGATTTATGGCCGGGGAGCTGTTTTTT. This encodes CASSFGLAGFMAGELFF. The chain recombines TRBV5-6 with TRBJ2-2; 12 bases line up with TRBD2. V was pared by 2 bases and J by 6 bases, with 8 bases of the junction left unmatched. The germline V gene encodes CDR1 SGHDT and CDR2 YYEEEE. CDR3 length: 17 amino acids.

The chain links TRBV29-1 to TRBJ2-1; D may be TRBD1 (5 bases). The V gene's germline CDR1 is SQVTM and CDR2 ANQGSEA. The CDR3 has 13 amino acids. Trimming removed 2 bases from V and 4 bases from J, with 9 bases in between. CDR3 amino acids: CSVEYRRYNEQFF. The CDR3 DNA is TGCAGCGTTGAATACAGGCGGTACAATGAGCAGTTCTTC.

In nucleotides, the CDR3 is TGTGCCAGCAGTGCCGGGACAGGGGGGGAGTTGAGCAATCAGCCCCAGCATTTT. Translated: CASSAGTGGELSNQPQHF. The V call is TRBV6-1, the J call TRBJ1-5, with TRBD1 identical over 11 bases. The CDR3 loop spans 18 amino acids. The trim removed 4 bases at V and 1 base at J, leaving 9 bases unmatched. Germline V gene data show CDR1 as MNHNS and CDR2 as SASEGT.

The V and J genes are TRBV7-2 and TRBJ2-2, with 12 bases aligning to TRBD2. The V gene's germline CDR1 is SGHTA and CDR2 FQGNSA. The CDR3 length is 16 residues. J lost 3 bases, V lost 5 bases, and 4 bases had no gene match. In DNA, the CDR3 is TGTGCCAGCAGCATACTAGCGGGAGGTGACACCGGGGAGCTGTTTTTT. Residues: CASSILAGGDTGELFF.

The chain employs TRBV9 and TRBJ2-2, with a weak D call TRBD2 (5 bases). The CDR3 totals 15 residues. Germline V gene lookup returns CDR1 SGDLS and CDR2 YYNGEE. The germline V and J ends were trimmed by 3 bases and 4 bases, with 13 bases remaining between them. Written as DNA, the CDR3 is TGTGCCAGCAGCGGCGGACTCCCGAGCACCGGGGAGCTGTTTTTT. Translated, it gives CASSGGLPSTGELFF.

This chain's CDR3 is CASSPYVAYEQYF. CDR3 coding DNA: TGTGCCAGCAGTCCCTATGTGGCCTACGAGCAGTACTTC. The chain has TRBV27 and TRBJ2-7; no clear D gene. Germline V CDR1 and CDR2: MNHEY, SMNVEV (reference sequence). This CDR3 has 13 amino acids. The germline V and J ends were trimmed by 5 bases and 2 bases, with 10 bases remaining between them.

There are a few counts of this clone. The chain combines TRBV6-4 with TRBJ2-4; 7 nucleotides align to TRBD1. Germline V CDR1 and CDR2: MRHNA, SNTAGT. This CDR3 spans 14 amino acids. V lost 6 bases, J lost 8 bases, and 10 bases stayed unmatched. The CDR3 DNA is TGTGCCAGCAGCCTGGAAGGGGGCAACGACATTCAGTACTTC. As protein: CASSLEGGNDIQYF.

This clone was detected only a few times. The chain links TRBV7-9 to TRBJ2-1, with D possibly matching TRBD1 (6 bases). Germline loops: CDR1 SEHNR, CDR2 FQNEAQ (reference sequence). There are 18 residues in the CDR3. Trimming took 3 bases from V and 1 from J, leaving 19 bases between them. Written as DNA, the CDR3 is TGTGCCAGCAGCTTCCCGAAGACAGGTATGAAGTCCTACAATGAGCAGTTCTTC. This translates into CASSFPKTGMKSYNEQFF.

V and J are TRBV6-1 and TRBJ1-6; weak D call: TRBD1 (6 bases). The germline V and J ends were trimmed by 4 bases and 4 bases, with 11 bases remaining between them. Per germline, CDR1 MNHNS and CDR2 SASEGT. This CDR3 is built from 15 residues. In DNA form, the CDR3 reads TGTGCCAGCAGTGTAGTGACAGGTTATAATTCACCCCTCCACTTT. Amino acid sequence: CASSVVTGYNSPLHF.

The genes are TRBV13 and TRBJ1-1; 7 positions match TRBD1. The CDR3 is 13 residues long. Germline CDR1 is PRHDT and CDR2 is FYEKMQ (reference sequence). The V and J ends lost 10 bases and 0 bases, in that order; junction bases with no gene match: 5. CDR3 sequence reads: CATSGGLNTEAFF. The CDR3 nucleotides read TGTGCCACTTCAGGGGGTCTGAACACTGAAGCTTTCTTT.

The chain combines TRBV7-2 with TRBJ1-3; TRBD1 matches at 9 bases. This CDR3 spans 16 amino acids. V gave up 5 bases and J gave up 8 bases; unmatched junction bases: 13. The V gene's germline CDR1 is SGHTA and CDR2 FQGNSA. The CDR3 nucleotides are TGTGCCAGCAGCATTATCACCGGGACAGGGCGAGACACCATATATTTT. This encodes CASSIITGTGRDTIYF.

This chain uses TRBV28 with TRBJ1-3; 7 positions agree with TRBD1. CDR3 length equals 14 residues. V lost 5 bases, J lost 4 bases, and 5 bases stayed unmatched. CDR1 is MDHEN and CDR2 is SYDVKM in the germline V gene. The CDR3 protein is CASSTTGTGNTIYF. For the CDR3, the DNA is TGTGCCAGCAGTACGACAGGGACCGGAAACACCATATATTTT.

The chain carries TRBV7-9 and TRBJ2-1; no firm D call. Germline lookup yields CDR1 SEHNR and CDR2 FQNEAQ (reference sequence). This CDR3 has 12 residues. V dropped 4 bases and J dropped 12 bases, with 13 bases sitting between them. The CDR3 protein is CASSSGYIGQFF. The CDR3 DNA reads as TGTGCCAGCAGCTCCGGGTATATCGGGCAGTTCTTC. Full variable domain (rest looked up from reference TRBV7-9 and TRBJ2-1): DTGVSQNPRHKITKRGQNVTFRCDPISEHNRLYWYRQTLGQGPEFLTYFQNEAQLEKSRLLSDRFSAERPKGSFSTLEIQRTEQGDSAMYLCASSSGYIGQFFGPGTRLTVL.

The rearrangement uses TRBV19 and TRBJ2-2; 11 nucleotides match TRBD1. From germline, CDR1 is LNHDA and CDR2 SQIVND (reference sequence). J gave up 7 bases and V 6 bases, and 7 bases lay outside the gene matches. CDR3 length: 15 residues. CDR3 coding DNA: TGTGCCAGTAGCCCGGACAGGGGGCGAAGCGGGGAGCTGTTTTTT. This sequence encodes CASSPDRGRSGELFF.

This clone was seen only once. V is TRBV28 and J is TRBJ1-2; 7 nucleotides agree with TRBD1. V lost 6 bases and J lost 6; bases outside the gene matches: 10. This CDR3 spans 14 amino acids. Germline CDR1 MDHEN, CDR2 SYDVKM. The CDR3 region has the DNA TGTGCCAGCAGCTCCAACGTCCAGGGGGATGGCTACACCTTC. This translates into CASSSNVQGDGYTF.

The CDR3 nucleotides read TGCGCCAGCAGCTTGGGAGGACACGGGAACACTGAAGCTTTCTTT. Translation: CASSLGGHGNTEAFF. The rearrangement uses TRBV5-1 and TRBJ1-1; maybe TRBD1 (5 bases). CDR1 and CDR2 from the germline V gene are SGHRS and YFSETQ. The V end was cut by 0 bases, the J end by 1 base, with 10 bases between. There are 15 residues in the CDR3.